A selection of T cell receptor beta chains follows, all from one sample in a study of cytomegalovirus exposure and HLA in healthy donors. Here immunoSEQ multiplex PCR was the method, and the copy in TCRdb shows in-frame clones only, minus some. The sample lists about 180,000 clones; around three quarters were seen once. The sample consisted of PBMCs. Receptor source: a man in his forties in good health and CMV-seronegative. Each CDR3 is given with its conserved first and last residue. Fields, in order: V gene, CDR3 length, CDR3 protein.

>TRBV5-1|16
CASSLGSSGSGNEQFF
>TRBV9|14
CASSVGPGPDTQYF
>TRBV19|17
CASSIANQGAFLYGYTF
>TRBV7-7|16
CASSPGAGGGTDTQYF
>TRBV7-9|15
CASSRDRVGYNEQFF
>TRBV6-4|14
CASSEIGGGTEAFF
>TRBV19|15
CASSIGGLNTGELFF
>TRBV5-6|15
CASSLGTGASYEQYF
>TRBV29-1|14
CSAVSGRRAYEQYF
>TRBV2|14
CASSERTAKETQYF
>TRBV29-1|14
CSVVERPSADTQYF
>TRBV10-3|15
CAISSTSGRVNEQFF
>TRBV9|19
CASSDRQGALNSGANVLTF
>TRBV7-3|14
CASSSLGGTGELFF
>TRBV25-1|15
CASSDSSGTQGGYTF
>TRBV6-6|12
CASSWTGELDTF
>TRBV4-3|15
CASSQTTSGAGELFF
>TRBV6-5|13
CASMAGATDTQYF
>TRBV5-1|15
CASSMDGESNQPQHF
>TRBV28|16
CASSPRGREGNQPQHF
>TRBV5-1|14
CASSPRTGGYEQYF
>TRBV5-6|14
CASSLVGGNTEAFF
>TRBV5-1|16
CASSLGLAGVTDTQYF
>TRBV7-9|16
CASSLGIQGGLNEQFF
>TRBV2|11
CAIVRSYEQYF
>TRBV11-1|15
CASSPGTGNNDEQFF
>TRBV19|12
CASYSTGGGYTF
>TRBV5-1|14
CASSLGLATDTQYF
>TRBV9|14
CASSVGVTGYEQYF
>TRBV18|13
CASSPRSDTEAFF
>TRBV6-6|13
CASFPGGHNEQFF
>TRBV10-2|15
CASRRAGDSSYEQYF
>TRBV5-4|15
CASSRTGLRTDTQYF
>TRBV18|14
CASSPGREGQPQHF
>TRBV5-5|14
CASSFGITNEKLFF
>TRBV6-6|15
CASSYSSQGRDPQYF
>TRBV7-3|16
CASSLNQAGGPNEQFF
>TRBV11-2|14
CASSLDLGSNTIYF
>TRBV4-3|17
CASSQDKRGRTTDTQYF
>TRBV6-1|14
CASSELGRHQPQHF
>TRBV29-1|13
CSVQVASGNTIYF
>TRBV7-2|15
CASRNAGGEGYKLFF
>TRBV27|17
CASSLGDREYFTDTQYF
>TRBV5-3|15
CARSLEPGGWNEQYF
>TRBV7-3|13
CASSGTNSYEQYF
>TRBV12-5|13
CASGPRARETQYF
>TRBV13|18
CASSSSPGGSGGSYEQYF
>TRBV4-3|14
CASSQSLADNEQFF
>TRBV27|14
CAGSLSISSYEQYF
>TRBV7-8|15
CASRISGGWGSPLHF